The following is a T cell receptor beta chain sequence with its context. Its antigen is not known. The sample originates from a study of monozygotic twins with inflammatory bowel disease. UMIs were attached via template switching, each with a 6-nucleotide sample barcode. TCRdb reanalyzed the 5' RACE reads, giving one entry per CDR3 protein sequence and no DNA. The data include a few hundred thousand distinct CDR3 sequences; the top ten clones carry roughly 5.3%. Study results and limitations: No detectable difference in repertoire similarity separated concordant from discordant twins, possibly as a result of limited power. IBD patients share fewer clonotypes with other people than healthy twins do, especially with disease activity. Patients received differing immunosuppressive treatments, which may have added variability to their repertoires.

The CDR3 consists of 14 residues. The germline CDR1 and CDR2 sequences are SGDLS and YYNGEE. This chain connects TRBV9 to TRBJ2-7. The TCR was taken from a human donor with ulcerative colitis or Crohn's disease, or a healthy co-twin of an affected twin (not recorded which). The sample consisted of blood. CDR3 residues: CASSVAVRPYEQYF.